A selection of T cell receptor beta chains follows, all from one sample in a study of radiotherapy plus CTLA-4 blockade in lung cancer. Profiling relied on immunoSEQ multiplex PCR, and the TCRdb table lists in-frame clones only, not all of them. The sample includes 42,000 or so clones, nearly 80% of them seen just once. The specimen comprised peripheral blood, sampled from a patient treated with radiotherapy plus ipilimumab. The source of these receptors is a human donor with non-small cell lung cancer that progressed on radiotherapy plus ipilimumab. Both conserved end residues are part of each CDR3. D genes are given only for firm matches. The listing skips clone size in some rows; elsewhere it reads once, few, many or a size class.

j_gene,v_gene,d_gene,abundance,CDR3nt,CDR3aa
TRBJ2-7,TRBV5-4,TRBD2,-,TGTGCCAGCAGCTCGGCGGACGGGACTAACTACGAGCAGTACTTC,CASSSADGTNYEQYF
TRBJ1-2,TRBV6-5,-,few,TGTGCCAGCAGTTACTCGAGTGTTGGTGTTACCTATGGCTACACCTTC,CASSYSSVGVTYGYTF
TRBJ2-3,TRBV18,TRBD1,-,TGTGCCAGCTCACCACCGGGACAGGGGGGCACAGATACGCAGTATTTT,CASSPPGQGGTDTQYF
TRBJ2-5,TRBV5-1,TRBD2,-,TGCGCCAGCAGCTTGGCACGGTCGGGGGGGCCGCAAGAGACCCAGTACTTC,CASSLARSGGPQETQYF
TRBJ1-2,TRBV28,TRBD1,-,TGTGCCAGCAGTTTCGGACAGGGAGGTTATGGCTACACCTTC,CASSFGQGGYGYTF
TRBJ2-2,TRBV7-3,-,-,TGTGCCAGCAGCTCCAGACTAGAAGCCACCGGGGAGCTGTTTTTT,CASSSRLEATGELFF
TRBJ1-3,TRBV18,-,-,TGTGCCAGCTCACCACTTGGACAGTCGGGATCGGTCGGAAACACCATATATTTT,CASSPLGQSGSVGNTIYF
TRBJ2-7,TRBV11-2,-,-,TGTGCCAGCAGCTTAGTCGGGGGTTGGAGAACCTACGAGCAGTACTTC,CASSLVGGWRTYEQYF
TRBJ1-2,TRBV14,-,-,TGTGCCAGCTCTGAGAGCTTCTATGGCTACACCTTC,CASSESFYGYTF
TRBJ1-1,TRBV20-1,-,-,TGCAGTGCAAATCCCGACACTGAAGCTTTCTTT,CSANPDTEAFF
TRBJ2-1,TRBV4-1,TRBD2,-,TGCGCCAGCAGCCAGGATAGCGGGGGGGATTACAATGAGCAGTTCTTC,CASSQDSGGDYNEQFF
TRBJ1-2,TRBV6-6,TRBD1,-,TGTGCCAGCAGTATGGACAGGGGGCGAGGCTACACCTTC,CASSMDRGRGYTF
TRBJ2-1,TRBV11-2,-,-,TGTGCCAGCAGCTTAGACATTTGGGGGCAGTCCTACAATGAGCAGTTCTTC,CASSLDIWGQSYNEQFF
TRBJ1-3,TRBV7-2,-,-,TGTGCCAGCAGCCCAGGGACTGGAAACACCATATATTTT,CASSPGTGNTIYF
TRBJ2-4,TRBV7-2,-,-,TGTGCCAGCAGCTACAGAAGTGTGGGGGCGGGAAACATTCAGTACTTC,CASSYRSVGAGNIQYF
TRBJ1-5,TRBV19,-,-,TGTGCCAGTAGCTCCGGCGGCAGGGACAATCAGCCCCAGCATTTT,CASSSGGRDNQPQHF
TRBJ1-4,TRBV4-3,TRBD1,-,TGCGCCAGCAGCCAAGATGGCAGCGCATGGACAGGACGAGATGAAAAACTGTTTTTT,CASSQDGSAWTGRDEKLFF
TRBJ1-2,TRBV6-6,-,-,TGTGCCAGCAGTTACCGCGTCAGGGATAACTATGGCTACACCTTC,CASSYRVRDNYGYTF
TRBJ2-5,TRBV11-2,TRBD1,-,TGTGCCAGCAGCTTTCGGGGTGGGGACAGGTCAGAGACCCAGTACTTC,CASSFRGGDRSETQYF
TRBJ1-5,TRBV21-1,-,-,TGTGCCAGCAGCGGACGGGGTTCGAGAGGGCATTTT,CASSGRGSRGHF
TRBJ1-2,TRBV5-5,-,-,TGTGCCAGCAGCTTGACAGCAGATAACTATGGCTACACCTTC,CASSLTADNYGYTF
TRBJ1-2,TRBV19,TRBD1,-,TGTGCCAGTAGTAGGAGACAGGGGGCGCGTGGCTATGGCTACACCTTC,CASSRRQGARGYGYTF
TRBJ1-2,TRBV27,-,-,TGTGCCAGCAGTTTTAACGGGTTTCTCTATGGCTACACCTTC,CASSFNGFLYGYTF